A selection of T cell receptor beta chains follows, all from one sample in a study of cytomegalovirus exposure and HLA in healthy donors. Sequencing was performed with immunoSEQ multiplex PCR; in TCRdb, only in-frame clones are kept and a portion is missing. This sample has 150,000 to 200,000 clones; 84% occur once, and the top ten carry around 4.9%. Sequenced: PBMCs. These receptor sequences come from a girl between 10 and 17 years old in good health and CMV-seropositive. Each CDR3 is given with its conserved first and last residue. The D gene is left open where the match is weak. The size field is filled for only some rows; it gives once, few, many or a size class.

cdr3_aa cdr3_nt clone_size d_call j_call v_call
CASSLGTSGGNEQFF TGTGCCAGCAGCCTCGGGACTAGCGGGGGAAATGAGCAGTTCTTC NA TRBD2 TRBJ2-1 TRBV7-6
CATADTHTEAFF TGTGCCACCGCGGACACTCACACTGAAGCTTTCTTT NA NA TRBJ1-1 TRBV28
CAIMGKTGTSGGAPNEQFF TGTGCAATCATGGGGAAAACCGGGACTAGCGGGGGGGCTCCCAATGAGCAGTTCTTC NA TRBD2 TRBJ2-1 TRBV10-3
CASSSPPDTEAFF TGCGCCAGCAGCTCCCCCCCGGACACTGAAGCTTTCTTT NA NA TRBJ1-1 TRBV5-1
CASSDYRLGTGEEKLFF TGCGCCAGCAGTGATTATCGCTTGGGGACAGGGGAAGAAAAACTGTTTTTT NA TRBD1 TRBJ1-4 TRBV10-1
CASRGTGNTEAFF TGTGCCAGCAGGGGTACAGGGAACACTGAAGCTTTCTTT NA NA TRBJ1-1 TRBV6-5
CASSTGFSNQPQHF TGTGCCAGCAGTACAGGGTTTAGCAATCAGCCCCAGCATTTT few NA TRBJ1-5 TRBV27
CASSYERQGGNSPLHF TGTGCCAGCAGTTACGAACGACAGGGGGGGAATTCACCCCTCCACTTT NA TRBD1 TRBJ1-6 TRBV27
CASSPGTGPYEQYF TGTGCCAGCAGCCCCGGGACAGGGCCCTACGAGCAGTACTTC NA TRBD1 TRBJ2-7 TRBV9
CASSPDARDTHTDTQYF TGTGCCAGCAGCCCTGATGCTCGGGACACCCACACAGATACGCAGTATTTT NA NA TRBJ2-3 TRBV11-3
CASEQGPTGELFF TGTGCCAGCGAACAGGGGCCCACCGGGGAGCTGTTTTTT NA TRBD1 TRBJ2-2 TRBV2
CASSSTGGSAYNSPLHF TGTGCCAGCAGCTCCACAGGGGGCAGCGCCTATAATTCACCCCTCCACTTT NA TRBD1 TRBJ1-6 TRBV11-2
CASSLRTGLYYGYTF TGTGCCAGCAGTTTGAGGACAGGACTCTACTATGGCTACACCTTC NA TRBD1 TRBJ1-2 TRBV6-1
CASSLLGQGNSPLHF TGTGCCAGCAGCTTGCTTGGACAGGGAAATTCACCCCTCCACTTT once TRBD1 TRBJ1-6 TRBV7-2
CASSTTGETEAFF TGTGCCAGCAGTACGACGGGGGAGACTGAAGCTTTCTTT NA NA TRBJ1-1 TRBV6-1
CASSLRSGQLINTIYF TGCGCCAGCAGCCTCCGAAGCGGGCAGCTAATCAACACCATATATTTT once NA TRBJ1-3 TRBV5-1
CASKSSGSSYNEQFF TGTGCCAGTAAATCCTCCGGGAGCTCCTACAATGAGCAGTTCTTC NA NA TRBJ2-1 TRBV19
CASSFDRSSYNEQFF TGTGCCAGCAGCTTCGACAGATCCTCCTACAATGAGCAGTTCTTC NA NA TRBJ2-1 TRBV7-6
CSVGSLAYSTDTQYF TGCAGCGTTGGGAGTCTAGCGTATAGCACAGATACGCAGTATTTT NA NA TRBJ2-3 TRBV29-1
CSVEVTGDYTEETQYF TGCAGCGTTGAAGTGACAGGGGATTATACCGAAGAGACCCAGTACTTC NA TRBD1 TRBJ2-5 TRBV29-1
CASSPRVDLGYEQYF TGCGCCAGCAGCCCTAGGGTGGACTTAGGCTACGAGCAGTACTTC NA NA TRBJ2-7 TRBV5-1
CASGTGGGAALRNTIYF TGTGCTAGTGGCACGGGTGGGGGGGCGGCTCTGCGTAACACCATATATTTT NA NA TRBJ1-3 TRBV12-5
CASSPGGTLRNYGYTF TGTGCCAGCAGTCCTGGCGGAACGCTAAGAAACTATGGCTACACCTTC NA NA TRBJ1-2 TRBV5-6
CAISESGARGVTEAFF TGTGCCATCAGTGAGTCGGGGGCCAGGGGGGTCACTGAAGCTTTCTTT NA TRBD1 TRBJ1-1 TRBV10-3
CASSLIGQESTDTQYF TGTGCCAGCAGTTTAATCGGACAGGAGAGCACAGATACGCAGTATTTT NA TRBD1 TRBJ2-3 TRBV27
CASRTGQGVTGELFF TGTGCCAGCAGGACGGGACAGGGGGTCACCGGGGAGCTGTTTTTT NA TRBD1 TRBJ2-2 TRBV6-5
CASSQGARGSYEQYF TGCGCCAGCAGCCAAGGCGCCAGGGGGTCCTACGAGCAGTACTTC NA TRBD1 TRBJ2-7 TRBV4-1
CASSPRTGVNYEQYF TGTGCCAGCAGCCCAAGAACAGGCGTCAACTACGAGCAGTACTTC NA NA TRBJ2-7 TRBV11-2
CAWRTGVTEAFF TGTGCCTGGCGCACGGGTGTCACTGAAGCTTTCTTT once NA TRBJ1-1 TRBV30
CATSRSGTGGNYGYTF TGTGCCACCAGCAGATCCGGGACAGGGGGAAACTATGGCTACACCTTC NA TRBD1 TRBJ1-2 TRBV15
CASSYDFPTGYTF TGTGCCAGCAGCTACGACTTTCCGACTGGCTACACCTTC NA NA TRBJ1-2 TRBV7-9
CASRGTGEGSYNSPLHF TGTGCCAGCAGGGGGACAGGGGAGGGCTCCTATAATTCACCCCTCCACTTT once TRBD1 TRBJ1-6 TRBV6-4
CASRPGQGNIGTEAFF TGTGCCAGCAGGCCGGGACAGGGTAACATAGGCACTGAAGCTTTCTTT NA TRBD1 TRBJ1-1 TRBV27
CASSPGLQETQYF TGTGCCAGCAGCCCGGGACTACAAGAGACCCAGTACTTC NA TRBD2 TRBJ2-5 TRBV2
CASSPGGDYGYTF TGTGCCAGCAGCCCGGGGGGAGACTATGGCTACACCTTC NA NA TRBJ1-2 TRBV7-4
CASRQLFVGRLNTGELFF TGCGCCAGCAGGCAATTATTTGTAGGGAGATTAAACACCGGGGAGCTGTTTTTT NA NA TRBJ2-2 TRBV4-1
CASSLGRQRMLNEKLFF TGTGCCAGCAGCTTAGGGAGACAGAGGATGCTTAATGAAAAACTGTTTTTT NA NA TRBJ1-4 TRBV7-8
CAISELEGETGTVDNEQFF TGTGCCATCAGTGAGTTGGAGGGGGAAACCGGGACAGTCGACAATGAGCAGTTCTTC NA NA TRBJ2-1 TRBV10-3
CASSLTGGIGYTF TGTGCCAGCAGTCTAACAGGGGGCATTGGCTACACCTTC NA TRBD1 TRBJ1-2 TRBV27
CASSPGTGGNEQFF TGTGCCAGTAGCCCCGGGACAGGGGGCAATGAGCAGTTCTTC NA TRBD1 TRBJ2-1 TRBV19
CASSRQSFSGNTIYF TGTGCCAGCAGTCGACAGAGCTTCTCTGGAAACACCATATATTTT NA NA TRBJ1-3 TRBV13
CATSSRPGPAGDYGYTF TGTGCCACCAGCAGCAGACCGGGCCCCGCGGGGGACTATGGCTACACCTTC NA NA TRBJ1-2 TRBV15
CASSPLRREATEAFF TGTGCCAGCAGCCCCCTGCGGCGGGAAGCTACTGAAGCTTTCTTT NA NA TRBJ1-1 TRBV7-2
CASAPGTGGNTEAFF TGTGCCAGTGCTCCCGGGACAGGGGGGAACACTGAAGCTTTCTTT NA TRBD1 TRBJ1-1 TRBV19
CASSLAGLGTEAFF TGTGCCAGCAGCTTAGCAGGGTTGGGCACTGAAGCTTTCTTT NA NA TRBJ1-1 TRBV7-3
CASSLDGLNSNQPQHF TGTGCCAGCAGCTTAGATGGACTAAATAGCAATCAGCCCCAGCATTTT NA NA TRBJ1-5 TRBV7-8
CATSRGEGGILSGELFF TGTGCCACCAGCAGAGGGGAGGGAGGGATCTTGTCCGGGGAGCTGTTTTTT NA TRBD2 TRBJ2-2 TRBV15
CASVGGSYETQYF TGTGCCAGCGTCGGAGGGAGTTACGAGACCCAGTACTTC NA NA TRBJ2-5 TRBV28
CASLRAGDWGELFF TGTGCCAGCTTAAGGGCAGGGGATTGGGGGGAGCTGTTTTTT few NA TRBJ2-2 TRBV19
CAWSDAGRWQPQHF TGTGCCTGGAGTGATGCGGGGAGGTGGCAGCCCCAGCATTTT NA NA TRBJ1-5 TRBV30
CASSRQGRSGANVLTF TGTGCCAGCAGCCGACAGGGGCGCTCTGGGGCCAACGTCCTGACTTTC NA TRBD1 TRBJ2-6 TRBV7-8
CASIVSQGASGYTF TGTGCCAGCATTGTATCACAGGGGGCGAGTGGCTACACCTTC once TRBD1 TRBJ1-2 TRBV2
CASSVGTSGQETQYF TGTGCCAGCAGCGTAGGGACTAGCGGGCAAGAGACCCAGTACTTC NA TRBD2 TRBJ2-5 TRBV9
CASSIGSRGLIYNEQFF TGTGCCAGTAGTATAGGCAGTAGGGGACTGATTTACAATGAGCAGTTCTTC NA NA TRBJ2-1 TRBV19
CASRADRAEAFF TGTGCCAGCAGAGCGGACAGGGCCGAAGCTTTCTTT NA TRBD1 TRBJ1-1 TRBV6-1
CATSYGSRNYGYTF TGTGCCACCAGCTATGGCAGTCGAAACTATGGCTACACCTTC NA NA TRBJ1-2 TRBV15